This T cell receptor (beta chain) was obtained from a study of CD8 T cells in ankylosing spondylitis. General observations from the study: One TCR beta motif, made up of under ten highly homologous variants, appeared characteristic of ankylosing spondylitis blood.

The V gene's germline CDR1 is SGHRS and CDR2 YFSETQ. V was pared by 4 bases and J by 4 bases, with 17 bases between. The CDR3 extends over 15 amino acids. With molecular barcodes, quantitative 5'-RACE was used to make the TCR beta libraries. TCRdb recomputed calls from the 5' RACE reads with MiXCR, one row per CDR3 protein. This sample yields roughly 440,000 distinct CDR3 sequences, of which under 20% are seen a single time; approximately 0.97% belongs to the top ten. With respect to this clonotype: Its target is not known.

Sequenced input: blood, either unsorted or a sorted T cell fraction (not recorded which). The TCR sequence derives from a male donor with ankylosing spondylitis. This chain uses TRBV5-1 with TRBJ1-1; D perhaps matches TRBD1 (5 bases). The chain's CDR3 is CASSTGGSTITEAFF. The CDR3 DNA is TGCGCCAGCAGCACGGGGGGGTCAACTATCACTGAAGCTTTCTTT.